The 19 T cell receptor beta chains listed next were all sequenced from one sample in a study of T cells in Graves' hyperthyroidism and ophthalmopathy. TCR beta CDR3 region amplification was performed from RNA transcripts. TCR CDR3 underwent first-round RT-PCR with the HTBI primer set. Using its own MiXCR run on the multiplex PCR reads, TCRdb lists one record per CDR3 protein. The sample consists of around 420,000 distinct CDR3 sequences, around 16% of them appearing once. Sequenced input: blood. All receptors derive from a woman aged 18-35 years with Graves' hyperthyroidism.

At least ten counts were recorded for this clonotype. This chain connects TRBV12-3 or TRBV12-4 to TRBJ1-1; 9 bases agree with TRBD1. V lost 6 bases, J lost 0 bases, and 5 bases stayed unmatched. The CDR3 consists of 15 residues. CDR3 DNA: TGTGCCAGCAGCCGGACAGGGGTAGTGAACACTGAAGCTTTCTTT. It codes for CASSRTGVVNTEAFF.

In this sample, this clonotype turned up a few times. The chain links TRBV4-1 to TRBJ1-1; D remains unclear. Germline-derived CDR1 and CDR2 are MGHRA and YSYEKL. V shed 8 bases and J shed 0 bases, with 10 bases lying between them. CDR3 length equals 13 residues. In nucleotides, the CDR3 is TGCGCCAGCCAAGGCCCAGTGAACACTGAAGCTTTCTTT. It translates to CASQGPVNTEAFF.

This clonotype has a count of ten or more. CDR3 residues: CASSPEPDRRNYEQYF. CDR3 bases: TGTGCCAGCAGCCCGGAGCCCGACAGGAGAAACTACGAGCAGTACTTC. The rearrangement links TRBV6-2 or TRBV6-3 to TRBJ2-7, with D perhaps matching TRBD1 (6 bases). In germline, CDR1 is MNHEY, CDR2 SVGEGT. The V end was cut by 6 bases, the J end by 3 bases, with 21 bases between. The CDR3 extends over 16 amino acids.

This clonotype was seen repeatedly, ten times or more. V is TRBV7-3 and J is TRBJ1-2; TRBD1 might be the D (6 bases). The CDR3 length is 13 residues. Germline CDR1 and CDR2: SGHTA and FQGTGA. Trimming shortened V by 3 bases and J by 7 bases, and 12 bases separated the two germline ends. The CDR3 DNA is TGTGCCAGCAGCTTCGGGGGCGCGAGTGGCTACACCTTC. It encodes CASSFGGASGYTF.

This clonotype was found a few times. V usage is TRBV7-2 and J usage is TRBJ1-6, with D unclear. CDR1 is SGHTA, CDR2 FQGNSA, per germline. CDR3 length: 16 residues. V was clipped by 5 bases and J by 6 bases, with 17 bases between them. CDR3: CASSQHRLRPNSPLHF. CDR3 coding DNA: TGTGCCAGCAGCCAACATCGGTTGAGGCCTAATTCACCCCTCCACTTT.

The rearrangement uses TRBV11-3 and TRBJ2-2, with TRBD1 matching over 11 bases. The CDR3 covers 19 residues. Germline V gene lookup returns CDR1 SGHNT and CDR2 YENEEA. Trimming cost V 2 bases and J 6 bases; bases outside gene matches: 14. The CDR3 sequence is CASSLTPGTGGGLPGELFF. The CDR3 DNA sequence: TGTGCCAGCAGCTTAACTCCGGGGACAGGGGGAGGACTGCCCGGGGAGCTGTTTTTT.

This clonotype was picked up many times. This chain links TRBV6-6 with TRBJ2-2; D unclear. The V end lost 0 bases, the J end lost 4 bases, and 12 bases lay between the germline ends. Per the germline V gene, CDR1 is MNHNY and CDR2 is SVGAGI (reference sequence). The CDR3 sequence is 16 residues long. The CDR3 is CASSYSGGPSTGELFF. CDR3 coding DNA: TGTGCCAGCAGTTACTCGGGCGGCCCGAGCACCGGGGAGCTGTTTTTT.

This clonotype was counted a few times. This sequence joins TRBV7-9 and TRBJ1-6; D remains ambiguous. Trimming removed 4 bases at V and 5 bases at J, with 9 bases between. CDR3 length: 14 amino acids. From germline, CDR1 is SEHNR and CDR2 FQNEAQ (reference sequence). The CDR3 loop reads CASSSKGHNSPLHF. CDR3 nucleotides: TGTGCCAGCAGCTCTAAGGGTCATAATTCACCCCTCCACTTT.

This clonotype was counted only a few times. CDR3 residues: CSASSTDKNEKLFF. DNA for the CDR3: TGCAGTGCTAGTTCGACGGATAAGAATGAAAAACTGTTTTTT. The chain is built from TRBV20-1 and TRBJ1-4; unclear D gene. The ends were cut back, 3 bases at V and 5 bases at J, with 13 bases in the middle. The germline gives CDR1 DFQATT, CDR2 SNEGSKA (reference sequence). This CDR3 comprises 14 residues.

This clonotype was recorded at least ten times. V usage is TRBV7-9 and J usage is TRBJ2-7; 8 positions agree with TRBD1. Germline trimming cut 6 bases from V and 4 bases from J; bases unmatched to any gene: 2. CDR3 length: 12 amino acids. Germline V CDR1 and CDR2: SEHNR, FQNEAQ (reference sequence). CDR3 DNA: TGTGCCAGCAGTAACAGGGGGTACGAGCAGTACTTC. It encodes CASSNRGYEQYF.

The V gene is TRBV7-9, the J gene TRBJ2-5; the D gene is possibly TRBD2 (6 bases). The length of the CDR3 is 15 residues. CDR1 and CDR2 (germline): SEHNR, FQNEAQ (reference sequence). Trimming shortened V by 1 base and J by 4 bases, and 13 bases separated the two germline ends. CDR3 loop: CASSLDGGYGETQYF. In DNA, the CDR3 is TGTGCCAGCAGCTTAGATGGAGGGTATGGAGAGACCCAGTACTTC. Full variable domain (outside the CDR3, taken from reference TRBV7-9 and TRBJ2-5): DTGVSQNPRHKITKRGQNVTFRCDPISEHNRLYWYRQTLGQGPEFLTYFQNEAQLEKSRLLSDRFSAERPKGSFSTLEIQRTEQGDSAMYLCASSLDGGYGETQYFGPGTRLLVL.

This clonotype was counted at least ten times. The chain has TRBV7-3 and TRBJ1-1; the D is unclear. This CDR3 is built from 13 residues. Germline V lookup: CDR1 SGHTA, CDR2 FQGTGA. The ends were cut back, 5 bases at V and 5 bases at J, with 12 bases in the middle. The CDR3, as DNA: TGTGCCAGCAGCGCCACCTCGGGAACTGAAGCTTTCTTT. It yields the protein CASSATSGTEAFF.

A note on this clonotype: The germline gene is not matched at one end of the junction; a read error may be the cause. The chain combines TRBV20-1 with TRBJ2-2, with D tentatively TRBD1 or TRBD2 (5 bases each). The CDR3 contains 14 residues. The germline V gene has CDR1 DFQATT and CDR2 SNEGSKA (reference sequence). DNA for the CDR3: TGCAGTGCTCCCGGGACGGAGGACACCGGGGAGCTGCTTTTT. Encoded protein: CSAPGTEDTGELLF.

The table lists this clonotype with many counts. The chain joins TRBV6-1 to TRBJ2-7; no clear D. Per the germline V gene, CDR1 is MNHNS and CDR2 is SASEGT. Trimming shortened V by 0 bases and J by 4 bases, and 16 bases separated the two germline ends. The CDR3 sequence is 16 residues long. CDR3 DNA sequence: TGTGCCAGCAGTGAAGCGCTCCCCGGGCCCAGTTACGAGCAGTACTTC. Translating it yields CASSEALPGPSYEQYF.

This clonotype showed up just a few times. The chain recombines TRBV2 with TRBJ1-3; D ambiguous. The CDR3 totals 13 residues. Trimming took off 6 bases at V and 4 bases at J, with 10 bases between the two ends. From germline, CDR1 is SNHLY and CDR2 FYNNEI. CDR3 sequence: CASSWFYGNTIYF. CDR3 DNA: TGTGCCAGCAGCTGGTTTTACGGAAACACCATATATTTT.

The rearrangement joins TRBV10-3 to TRBJ1-2; tentative D call: TRBD1 (5 bases). This CDR3 is built from 13 residues. Trimming left V 2 bases short and J 4 bases short, with 8 bases between. Per the germline V gene, CDR1 is ENHRY and CDR2 is SYGVKD. CDR3 DNA sequence: TGTGCCATCAGTGAGAAAGGGGTCTATGGCTACACCTTC. It yields the protein CAISEKGVYGYTF.

This clonotype occurred many times. The chain combines TRBV2 with TRBJ2-1, with D uncertain. The ends were cut back, 4 bases at V and 7 bases at J, with 11 bases in the middle. This CDR3 is built from 13 residues. Germline values: CDR1 SNHLY, CDR2 FYNNEI. The CDR3 spells CASSGVSWNEQFF. CDR3 DNA sequence: TGTGCCAGCAGTGGGGTCTCCTGGAATGAGCAGTTCTTC. Based on the CDR3 plus reference TRBV2 and TRBJ2-1, the full variable domain is EPEVTQTPSHQVTQMGQEVILRCVPISNHLYFYWYRQILGQKVEFLVSFYNNEISEKSEIFDDQFSVERPDGSNFTLKIRSTKLEDSAMYFCASSGVSWNEQFFGPGTRLTVL.

This clonotype was detected ten times or more. The chain employs TRBV2 and TRBJ1-1, with D unresolved. The germline gives CDR1 SNHLY, CDR2 FYNNEI. The CDR3 totals 14 residues. Trimming cost V 6 bases and J 0 bases, with 11 bases left between them. This chain's CDR3 is CASRGRRLNTEAFF. The CDR3 bases are TGTGCCAGCAGGGGAAGGCGTTTGAACACTGAAGCTTTCTTT.

The V gene is TRBV19, the J gene TRBJ1-1; the D is unclear. The length of the CDR3 is 14 residues. Germline V gene data show CDR1 as LNHDA and CDR2 as SQIVND (reference sequence). Trimming shortened V by 3 bases and J by 4 bases, and 12 bases separated the two germline ends. CDR3 bases: TGTGCCAGTAGTATTTTGGGGATCAGCACTGAAGCTTTCTTT. Encoded protein: CASSILGISTEAFF.